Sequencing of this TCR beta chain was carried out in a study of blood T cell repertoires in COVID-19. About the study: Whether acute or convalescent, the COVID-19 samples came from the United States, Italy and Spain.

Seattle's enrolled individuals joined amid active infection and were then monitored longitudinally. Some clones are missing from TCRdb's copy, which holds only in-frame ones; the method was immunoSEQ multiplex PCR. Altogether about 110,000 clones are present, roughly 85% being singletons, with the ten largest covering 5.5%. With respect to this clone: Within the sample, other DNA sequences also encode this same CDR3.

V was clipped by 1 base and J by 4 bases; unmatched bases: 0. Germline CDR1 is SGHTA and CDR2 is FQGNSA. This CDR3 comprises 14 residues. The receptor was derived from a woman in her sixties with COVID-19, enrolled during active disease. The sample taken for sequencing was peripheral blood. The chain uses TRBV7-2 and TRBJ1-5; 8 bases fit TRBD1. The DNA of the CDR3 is TGTGCCAGCAGCTTAGGACAGGGGAATCAGCCCCAGCATTTT. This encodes CASSLGQGNQPQHF.